This TCR beta chain was captured by sequencing in a study of shared clonotypes between healthy human individuals (dated by TCRdb to 2020 to 2021). The study in broad terms: The cohort comprised two women and a few men aged 18 to 49 years. For each donor, CD4 naive and CD4 memory were each run on three plates, CD8 naive on two plates, and CD8 memory on one plate. Per donor, leukapheresis produced somewhere between about 0.8 and 9.5 billion PBMCs. To estimate repertoire size and how much clonotype sharing occurs between individuals, the study deeply sequenced the blood TCR repertoires of five or six healthy adults. Libraries were prepared and TCR repertoires were sequenced by different laboratories using diverse techniques, in order to increase sequencing depth and limit assay-specific biases.

V and J lose 7 bases and 5 bases, and a span of 11 bases separates them. In the germline V gene (reference sequence), CDR1 corresponds to DFQATT and CDR2 to SNEGSKA. The CDR3 spans 11 residues, from the cysteine through the phenylalanine. Of all the DNA, just the CDR3 is kept, 33 bases in frame from base 1. The donors were healthy, HIV-negative adults with no recently reported acute infections or vaccinations. Every donor was a Caucasian adult residing in Nashville, Tennessee, USA. CD4+ T cells were enriched by magnetic negative selection, after which naive cells were positively selected on CD45RA and the negative fraction was taken as the memory subset. Blood was obtained by leukapheresis, after which PBMCs were separated by Ficoll-Histopaque density gradient centrifugation and cryopreserved in liquid nitrogen vapor phase. Analytical flow cytometry was used to check the purity and quantity of each magnetically sorted T cell population. Genomic DNA was isolated from each sorted fraction and quantified by UV absorbance on a Nanodrop 2000c.

On this clone itself: Its target antigen remains unknown. No clone much larger than this one lies a single base away; base qualities are absent.

Broad study findings and their caveats: Higher generation probabilities were observed for clonotypes shared by all four sorted-subset donors than for non-shared clonotypes. Because the study included a small number of donors, the genetic and exposure-history diversity represented was limited. Rarefaction of sorted-subset datasets indicated incomplete sequencing despite the large sequencing depth. Across a few donors, around 5% of naive CD4, roughly 3.5% of naive CD8, roughly 2.2% of memory CD4, and under 0.45% of memory CD8 clonotypes were shared. Sampling was restricted to blood, and TCR repertoires in tissues likely differ from the TCR repertoires found in blood. Estimated clonotype richness was generally larger for naive than for memory subsets. Pairwise subsampling led to the expectation that sequencing depth would affect the degree of clonotype sharing among donors.

Using the deep immunoSEQ assay, TCR CDR3 regions were amplified from genomic DNA by multiplex PCR. Genomic DNA extracted from each cell subset was distributed evenly over all wells of several immunoSEQ 96-well plates, and each plate served as one replicate. For sorted subsets, each replicate PCR was loaded with approximately 0.2 ug genomic DNA, equivalent to about 30,000 T cell genomes. Purified libraries were quantified with a Qubit 3.0 fluorometer, sized on a Bioanalyzer 2100, and re-quantified with the KAPA Library Quantification kit. Every immunoSEQ 96-well plate was sequenced on a dedicated single-read 150-cycle Illumina NextSeq 550 flow cell. Per the original workflow: Because only junctional sequences without quality scores were contained in the immunoSEQ output, filtering matching that applied to full-length reads could not be performed. Sequences were annotated with PyIR, a Python wrapper for IgBLAST v1.9, using IMGT germline references to assign V/J genes and CDR3. Reads with weak V/J assignments (E-value above 1e-6), missing CDR3, stop codons, out-of-frame junctions, or ambiguous translated residues were removed. V3J clonotypes were defined as sequences sharing the same inferred V gene, J gene, and CDR3 amino acid sequence. The percentage overlap between two repertoires was calculated by dividing the number of shared unique clonotypes by the size of the smaller repertoire. Richness of each repertoire was evaluated using RTK rarefaction, the Chao1 estimator, and Recon v2.1 estimates of unobserved clonotypes. Generation probabilities for all TCRbeta clonotypes obtained by the gDNA method from a handful of donors were computed using OLGA. TCRdb carries this immuneACCESS record with in-frame sequences only. Its versions omit some clonotypes, under half of them owing to an unresolved V gene in the studies checked, with the rest unexplained. V, J and clone size derive from that table, while D and trimming were established from the DNA sequence. The sample table records some 1,400,000 clones; roughly 95% of these occur just once. In total, the top ten clones hold approximately 1% of the sample.

This clonotype was sampled from a man aged 25 to 40 in good health. The chain is encoded by TRBV20-1 joined to TRBJ2-5; a confident D gene designation cannot be given. The specimen sequenced was naive CD4+ T cells sorted from blood. The cell subset or site label, as the study defines it: CD45RA+ positively selected. The bases read TGCAGTGTCTCGGGCCGGGAGACCCAGTACTTC. The translation is CSVSGRETQYF.